A selection of T cell receptor beta chains follows, all from one sample in a study of blood T cell repertoires in COVID-19. Assay used: immunoSEQ multiplex PCR; TCRdb lists only in-frame clones, some missing. The sample records approximately 70,000 clones, roughly nine tenths being singletons. Input material: peripheral blood. These receptors were obtained from a man aged 50-59 years with COVID-19, enrolled during active disease. Both conserved end residues are part of each CDR3. Fields, in order: V gene, D gene, clone size, J gene, CDR3 DNA, CDR3 protein. D genes are given only for firm matches. The size of a clone is reported for some rows only, either as once, few or many, or as a class for expanded clones.

>TRBV5-1|TRBD2|-|TRBJ2-5
TGCGCCAGCAGCTTGAGGCCCGGGGGGCAAGAGACCCAGTACTTC
CASSLRPGGQETQYF
>TRBV27|-|-|TRBJ1-2
TGTGCCAGCAGTTCCCGGGGGGGGAACTATGGCTACACCTTC
CASSSRGGNYGYTF
>TRBV27|TRBD1|few|TRBJ1-6
TGTGCCAGCAGTTTTGCCCTCGACAGGGATTCACCCCTCCACTTT
CASSFALDRDSPLHF
>TRBV6-1|-|-|TRBJ1-5
TGTGCCAGCAGTGAAGCGGTCACAGGAGCTAATCAGCCCCAGCATTTT
CASSEAVTGANQPQHF
>TRBV14|TRBD1|once|TRBJ1-2
TGTGCCAGCAGCCCTGCCGGGACAGGGGGCTATGGCTACACCTTC
CASSPAGTGGYGYTF
>TRBV30|-|once|TRBJ2-3
TGTGCCTGGGCCCTAGCATTAACAGATACGCAGTATTTT
CAWALALTDTQYF
>TRBV11-2|TRBD1|-|TRBJ1-1
TGTGCCAGCAGCTACTCCCATGGACAGGTTGGGAACACTGAAGCTTTCTTT
CASSYSHGQVGNTEAFF
>TRBV5-1|-|-|TRBJ1-2
TGCGCCAGCAGTTCCACAGGGAACGGCTACACCTTC
CASSSTGNGYTF
>TRBV18|-|-|TRBJ1-1
TGTGCCAGCTCACCAAATGGTGGGCCAATGAACACTGAAGCTTTCTTT
CASSPNGGPMNTEAFF
>TRBV16|-|-|TRBJ2-7
TGTGCCAGCAGCCCCAGGGGCGCGGTAAGCTCCTACGAGCAGTACTTC
CASSPRGAVSSYEQYF
>TRBV27|-|-|TRBJ2-3
TGTGCCAGCAGTCGGTCCCCAGATACGCAGTATTTT
CASSRSPDTQYF
>TRBV9|TRBD1|-|TRBJ1-5
TGTGCCAGCAGCGTCAAGGACAGGGGACACCAGCCCCAGCATTTT
CASSVKDRGHQPQHF
>TRBV6-2/TRBV6-3|TRBD1|-|TRBJ2-2
TGTGCCAGCAGCTCCGGGACAGCCAGGTCCGGGGAGCTGTTTTTT
CASSSGTARSGELFF
>TRBV6-2/TRBV6-3|-|-|TRBJ2-3
TGTGCCAGCAGTTACTCGGCGGGGAGCACAGATACGCAGTATTTT
CASSYSAGSTDTQYF
>TRBV2|-|-|TRBJ2-2
TGTGCCAGCAGTGATGGGGGCTCCGGGGAGCTGTTTTTT
CASSDGGSGELFF
>TRBV19|TRBD2|-|TRBJ2-7
TGTGCCAGTAGTCTTAGCGGGACCTCCTACGAGCAGTACTTC
CASSLSGTSYEQYF
>TRBV19|-|-|TRBJ1-5
TGTGCCAGTAGTATAATGGGGGGGAATTATCAGCCCCAGCATTTT
CASSIMGGNYQPQHF
>TRBV7-2|-|-|TRBJ2-7
TGTGCCAGCAGCTTAGCAGTCGGGCCGGGGTCCTACGAGCAGTACTTC
CASSLAVGPGSYEQYF
>TRBV5-1|-|-|TRBJ2-1
TGCGCCAGCAGCCCCAACAGGGCGGGTCAGAATGAGCAGTTCTTC
CASSPNRAGQNEQFF
>TRBV7-9|TRBD2|-|TRBJ2-1
TGTGCCAGCAGCAGTAGCGGGAGATCGGGTGAGCAGTTCTTC
CASSSSGRSGEQFF
>TRBV30|TRBD1|-|TRBJ1-1
TGTGCCTGGAGTGCTCCGACAGGGGGTGATACTGAAGCTTTCTTT
CAWSAPTGGDTEAFF
>TRBV19|TRBD2|-|TRBJ2-2
TGTGCCAGTAGTATGCTAGCGGGAGTTTCGGGCACCGGGGAGCTGTTTTTT
CASSMLAGVSGTGELFF
>TRBV7-8|-|-|TRBJ1-5
TGTGCCAGCAGCGGGAGTAGCAATCAGCCCCAGCATTTT
CASSGSSNQPQHF
>TRBV19|-|-|TRBJ1-5
TGTGCCAGTGGGACTGTAGGGATTCAGCCCCAGCATTTT
CASGTVGIQPQHF
>TRBV2|-|-|TRBJ2-1
TGTGCCAGCAGTGGGGGGGTGTTCGCGCAGTTCTTC
CASSGGVFAQFF
>TRBV7-3|TRBD2|-|TRBJ2-1
TGTGCCAGCAGCCCCCGGACTAGACCCAATGAGCAGTTCTTC
CASSPRTRPNEQFF
>TRBV11-2|-|-|TRBJ2-1
TGTGCCAGCAGCTTAGGACTAGTACGGAATGAGCAGTTCTTC
CASSLGLVRNEQFF
>TRBV13|TRBD2|-|TRBJ2-2
TGTGCCAGCAGCGAGCGGGAGCGGTCTACCGGGGAGCTGTTTTTT
CASSERERSTGELFF
>TRBV28|-|-|TRBJ2-7
TGTGCCAGCAGTTTAGTGGGCCCTTACGAGCAGTACTTC
CASSLVGPYEQYF
>TRBV5-8|-|-|TRBJ1-5
TGTGCCAGCAGCTTGACAGGGAGCAATCAGCCCCAGCATTTT
CASSLTGSNQPQHF
>TRBV4-1|-|-|TRBJ2-7
TGCGCCAGCAGCCAAGATCTTGGTAGGACACCCTACGAGCAGTACTTC
CASSQDLGRTPYEQYF
>TRBV5-1|-|-|TRBJ2-5
TGCGCCAGCAATAAGGACATCAGGACCCAGTACTTC
CASNKDIRTQYF
>TRBV28|-|-|TRBJ1-1
TGTGCCAGCAGCCGCGGGTGGGTCACTGAAGCTTTCTTT
CASSRGWVTEAFF
>TRBV3-1/TRBV3-2|-|-|TRBJ2-1
TGTGCCAGCAGCCAAGTAGGCGGCTCCTACAATGAGCAGTTCTTC
CASSQVGGSYNEQFF
>TRBV29-1|-|once|TRBJ2-7
TGCAGCGCTCTGACAGTTTACGAGCAGTACTTC
CSALTVYEQYF
>TRBV6-6|-|-|TRBJ2-5
TGTGCCAGCAGCCGAAGAGGGAACCAAGAGACCCAGTACTTC
CASSRRGNQETQYF
>TRBV12-3/TRBV12-4|-|-|TRBJ2-5
TGTGCCAGCAGTTTAAGACAGTCGGAGACCCAGTACTTC
CASSLRQSETQYF
>TRBV19|TRBD1|few|TRBJ1-5
TGTGCCACCGGGACAGGGGAGGATCAGCCCCAGCATTTT
CATGTGEDQPQHF
>TRBV5-1|-|-|TRBJ1-3
TGCGCCAGCAGCCCCGTGGGGGACTCCTCTGGAAACACCATATATTTT
CASSPVGDSSGNTIYF
>TRBV2|-|once|TRBJ1-3
TGTGCCAGCAGGGCCGGGGCGGACAGTTACTCTGGAAACACCATATATTTT
CASRAGADSYSGNTIYF
>TRBV12-3/TRBV12-4|TRBD1|-|TRBJ1-2
TGTGCCAGCAGGACAGGGGTCGGCTACACCTTC
CASRTGVGYTF
>TRBV7-9|-|-|TRBJ2-3
TGTGCCAGCAGCTTCGGACAGACAGATACGCAGTATTTT
CASSFGQTDTQYF
>TRBV7-9|-|-|TRBJ2-4
TGTGCCAGCAGCCCAAAGCCAGGGGGGCATCTAGCCAAAAACATTCAGTACTTC
CASSPKPGGHLAKNIQYF
>TRBV25-1|-|-|TRBJ1-2
TGTGCCAGCAGTGCTGGGGGGAGCGCGGGGTATGGCTACACCTTC
CASSAGGSAGYGYTF
>TRBV7-6|-|-|TRBJ2-1
TGTGCCAGCAGCCCAACGTCTATCTCCTACAATGAGCAGTTCTTC
CASSPTSISYNEQFF
>TRBV29-1|TRBD1|-|TRBJ2-7
TGCAGCGTTGCCGTTTCCGACAGGGGGCGGTACGAGCAGTACTTC
CSVAVSDRGRYEQYF
>TRBV19|-|-|TRBJ1-5
TGTGCCAGTAGTATTGGGGGGAGTGGGCAGCCCCAGCATTTT
CASSIGGSGQPQHF
>TRBV11-2|-|-|TRBJ2-5
TGTGCCAGCAGCTCATTCCCTGGGGCAGCCCAAGAGACCCAGTACTTC
CASSSFPGAAQETQYF
>TRBV30|-|-|TRBJ1-5
TGTGCCTGGTCCCCCGGTTCGGGAAGCAATCAGCCCCAGCATTTT
CAWSPGSGSNQPQHF
>TRBV19|-|-|TRBJ2-2
TGTGCCAGTAGTATAGATCCGGGACTCTCGAACACCGGGGAGCTGTTTTTT
CASSIDPGLSNTGELFF
>TRBV27|-|-|TRBJ1-4
TGTGCCAGCAGTTTGAGGCGGGAGGGTGCAACTAATGAAAAACTGTTTTTT
CASSLRREGATNEKLFF
>TRBV9|TRBD2|-|TRBJ2-3
TGTGCCAGCAGCGCATCCGGGTCCGCGAGCGGGGCGCGTCGGACGCAGTATTTT
CASSASGSASGARRTQYF
>TRBV19|TRBD1|-|TRBJ1-1
TGTGCCAGTAGTACCATACAGGGGGGAGGAACTGAAGCTTTCTTT
CASSTIQGGGTEAFF